These 6 T cell receptor beta chains originate from one sample sequenced in a study of cytomegalovirus exposure and HLA in healthy donors. In the PCR, 60 Vbeta and 13 Jbeta primers were used. Here immunoSEQ multiplex PCR was the method, and the copy in TCRdb shows in-frame clones only, minus some. The sample shows roughly 180,000 clones, almost 85% of them seen only once. The source material was PBMCs. The receptors were gathered from a girl under 18 in good health and CMV-seropositive.

The gene calls are TRBV6-4 and TRBJ2-2; 7 bases align to TRBD1. Germline CDR1 is MRHNA and CDR2 is SNTAGT. J lost 5 bases, V lost 6 bases, and 3 bases had no gene match. CDR3 size: 13 residues. The CDR3 sequence: CASRKTGTGELFF. CDR3 sequence (DNA): TGTGCCAGCAGGAAGACAGGGACCGGGGAGCTGTTTTTT.

The V gene is TRBV4-1, the J gene TRBJ1-2, with 7 bases matching TRBD1. The trim removed 3 bases at V and 5 bases at J, leaving 9 bases unmatched. Germline V CDR1 and CDR2: MGHRA, YSYEKL. This CDR3 spans 15 amino acids. The CDR3 loop is CASSHPGTATYGYTF. In DNA, the CDR3 is TGCGCCAGCAGCCACCCCGGGACAGCGACTTATGGCTACACCTTC.

J is TRBJ1-1 and V is TRBV19, with D possibly being TRBD1 (6 bases). The CDR3 consists of 14 residues. Trimming shortened V by 3 bases and J by 3 bases, and 11 bases separated the two germline ends. Germline CDR1 is LNHDA and CDR2 is SQIVND (reference sequence). The CDR3, as DNA: TGTGCCAGTAGTATTACGGGGGGCGACACTGAAGCTTTCTTT. Encoded protein: CASSITGGDTEAFF.

The J gene is TRBJ2-5, the V gene TRBV9, with 9 nucleotides matching TRBD1. Germline CDR1 SGDLS, CDR2 YYNGEE. V lost 0 bases and J lost 2; bases outside the gene matches: 5. The CDR3 has 16 amino acids. CDR3 in DNA: TGTGCCAGCAGCGTAGTAGGGGGGACAGGGCAAGAGACCCAGTACTTC. Translation: CASSVVGGTGQETQYF.

The gene calls are TRBV7-8 and TRBJ2-7; 11 bases match TRBD1. Per germline, CDR1 SGHVS and CDR2 FQNEAQ. This CDR3 is built from 15 residues. Trimming removed 0 bases from V and 5 bases from J; junction bases left unmatched: 3. The CDR3 here is CASSLAGQGANEQYF. CDR3 DNA sequence: TGTGCCAGCAGCTTAGCCGGACAGGGGGCTAACGAGCAGTACTTC.

The V and J genes are TRBV4-1 and TRBJ1-6, with a possible D match to TRBD1 (5 bases). CDR1 is MGHRA and CDR2 is YSYEKL in the germline V gene. This CDR3 comprises 16 residues. V was clipped by 6 bases and J by 5 bases, with 17 bases between them. The CDR3 DNA is TGCGCCAGCAGAACCCCGTGGGGGGGGAATAATTCACCCCTCCACTTT. It encodes CASRTPWGGNNSPLHF.